The 19 T cell receptor beta chains in this list originate from one sample, sequenced in a study of shared clonotypes between healthy human individuals (dated by TCRdb to about 2020). Library construction relied on the immunoSEQ multiplex PCR assay. The clones in this table, taken by TCRdb from immuneACCESS, are in-frame only. Not every clone is retained; where verified, under half of the shortfall comes from an unresolved V gene, and the cause of the rest is unknown. Within this sample are about 470,000 clones, with about 85% of them counted one time only. The top ten clonotypes cover approximately 13% of the sample. The sequenced material came from PBMCs. Receptor source: a middle-aged woman in good health. Some clones in this sample may be carry-over from other donors' samples.

Worth noting for this clone: This may arise from a read error, as a much more abundant clone is one base away. J is TRBJ1-2 and V is TRBV5-1; 7 nucleotides line up with TRBD1. Germline lookup yields CDR1 SGHRS and CDR2 YFSETQ. V shed 4 bases and J 4 bases; nucleotides not matched to a gene: 10. This CDR3 region has 15 residues. CDR3 nucleotides: TGCGCCAGCAGCCCATCTCTCGGGACAGCCTATGGCTACACCTTC. This translates into CASSPSLGTAYGYTF.

The chain carries TRBV5-6 and TRBJ2-5; 7 positions agree with TRBD2. Trimming at V came to 10 bases and at J to 0 bases, leaving 9 bases not matched to a gene. Germline V CDR1 and CDR2: SGHDT, YYEEEE. The CDR3 length is 14 residues. In DNA, the CDR3 is TGTGCCGCAGGCCTAGCGGAGTACCAAGAGACCCAGTACTTC. Amino acids: CAAGLAEYQETQYF.

The chain combines TRBV5-1 with TRBJ2-3; D is possibly TRBD1 or TRBD2 (6 bases each). CDR1 is SGHRS, CDR2 YFSETQ, per germline. V was shortened by 4 bases and J by 3 bases, with 15 bases between the two germline ends. The CDR3 is 15 amino acids. CDR3 DNA: TGCGCCAGCAGCGCCGGGGGCACAATGACAGATACGCAGTATTTT. Its protein is CASSAGGTMTDTQYF. The full variable domain, completed using reference TRBV5-1 and TRBJ2-3, is KAGVTQTPRYLIKTRGQQVTLSCSPISGHRSVSWYQQTPGQGLQFLFEYFSETQRNKGNFPGRFSGRQFSNSRSEMNVSTLELGDSALYLCASSAGGTMTDTQYFGPGTRLTVL.

The rearrangement joins TRBV7-3 to TRBJ2-1; maybe TRBD2 (6 bases). This CDR3 contains 16 residues. The V end lost 1 base, the J end lost 8 bases, and 18 bases lay between the germline ends. Germline V CDR1 and CDR2: SGHTA, FQGTGA. The CDR3 is CASSLRGGITPHEQFF. As DNA, the CDR3 is TGTGCCAGCAGCTTAAGGGGCGGGATCACTCCCCATGAGCAGTTCTTC. Complete variable domain (other parts from reference TRBV7-3 and TRBJ2-1): GAGVSQTPSNKVTEKGKYVELRCDPISGHTALYWYRQSLGQGPEFLIYFQGTGAADDSGLPNDRFFAVRPEGSVSTLKIQRTERGDSAVYLCASSLRGGITPHEQFFGPGTRLTVL.

The rearrangement links TRBV4-1 to TRBJ2-7, with TRBD1 as a possible D gene (6 bases). Trimming shortened V by 6 bases and J by 2 bases, and 14 bases separated the two germline ends. From germline, CDR1 is MGHRA and CDR2 YSYEKL. This CDR3 is 14 amino acids long. CDR3 protein: CASSRQKGAYEQYF. DNA of the CDR3: TGCGCCAGCAGTAGACAGAAGGGGGCCTACGAGCAGTACTTC.

This clone was observed once. This rearrangement joins TRBV5-1 to TRBJ2-1; tentatively, D is TRBD1 or TRBD2 (6 bases each). Germline V gene data show CDR1 as SGHRS and CDR2 as YFSETQ. The V gene lost 0 bases and the J gene lost 7 bases, with 14 bases spanning the gap. The CDR3 runs to 15 residues. The CDR3 region has the DNA TGCGCCAGCAGCTTGGCTCCGGGGGCGCGGAATGAGCAGTTCTTC. Translated: CASSLAPGARNEQFF.

The chain is built from TRBV18 and TRBJ2-1, with TRBD2 matching over 14 bases. V lost 5 bases, J lost 8 bases, and 2 bases stayed unmatched. The V gene's germline CDR1 is KGHSH and CDR2 LQKENI. CDR3 length equals 14 residues. The CDR3 DNA reads as TGTGCCAGCTCAGGGACTAGCGGGAGTTATGAGCAGTTCTTC. This gives the protein CASSGTSGSYEQFF.

J is TRBJ2-1 and V is TRBV5-1; 9 nucleotides match TRBD2. The CDR3 length is 15 residues. Unmatched junction bases numbered 6, after V lost 4 bases and J lost 4 bases. CDR1 is SGHRS and CDR2 is YFSETQ in the germline V gene. The CDR3 DNA reads TGCGCCAGCAGCGGCGGGACTAGCACTTACAATGAGCAGTTCTTC. This encodes CASSGGTSTYNEQFF. The whole variable domain, remainder taken from reference TRBV5-1 and TRBJ2-1, is KAGVTQTPRYLIKTRGQQVTLSCSPISGHRSVSWYQQTPGQGLQFLFEYFSETQRNKGNFPGRFSGRQFSNSRSEMNVSTLELGDSALYLCASSGGTSTYNEQFFGPGTRLTVL.

The chain uses TRBV11-2 and TRBJ1-1; 9 positions agree with TRBD1. Germline loops: CDR1 SGHAT, CDR2 FQNNGV. Trimming took 5 bases from V and 1 from J; bases not matched to a gene: 5. The CDR3 totals 15 residues. CDR3 residues: CASSRDRVQNTEAFF. In nucleotides, the CDR3 is TGTGCCAGCAGCAGGGACAGGGTTCAGAACACTGAAGCTTTCTTT.

As regards this clone: The sample carries other DNA sequences with the same CDR3. V is TRBV10-3 and J is TRBJ2-5; D possibly corresponds to TRBD1 (6 bases). Germline V CDR1 and CDR2: ENHRY, SYGVKD. This CDR3 is built from 12 residues. Trimming shortened V by 6 bases and J by 4 bases, and 9 bases separated the two germline ends. CDR3 protein: CAIRDRGETQYF. Here the CDR3 DNA reads TGTGCCATCAGGGACAGAGGAGAGACCCAGTACTTC.

The chain recombines TRBV15 with TRBJ2-1; D is possibly TRBD1 or TRBD2 (6 bases each). CDR3 size: 18 residues. The ends were cut back, 0 bases at V and 7 bases at J, with 22 bases in the middle. The germline V gene encodes CDR1 LNHNV and CDR2 YYDKDF (reference sequence). The CDR3 nucleotides are TGTGCCACCAGCAGAGATCACAGGGAGGCCCCTTTTCTGAATGAGCAGTTCTTC. Protein product: CATSRDHREAPFLNEQFF.

This clone has just one count. This chain joins TRBV27 and TRBJ1-2; D remains unclear. Germline V gene data show CDR1 as MNHEY and CDR2 as SMNVEV (reference sequence). V was clipped by 6 bases and J by 1 base, with 9 bases between them. CDR3 length: 13 amino acids. CDR3 nucleotides: TGTGCCAGCAGCCCGAGCCATAACTATGGCTACACCTTC. It yields the protein CASSPSHNYGYTF.

The chain uses TRBV4-1 and TRBJ2-1; 7 nucleotides align to TRBD2. In germline, CDR1 is MGHRA, CDR2 YSYEKL. V was clipped by 4 bases and J by 5 bases; unmatched bases: 5. This CDR3 region has 14 residues. The CDR3 DNA reads as TGCGCCAGCAGCCTACTAGCGCAAAACAATGAGCAGTTCTTC. Amino acids: CASSLLAQNNEQFF.

The chain uses TRBV5-4 and TRBJ1-3; D gene uncertain. This CDR3 has 16 amino acids. Trimming removed 4 bases at V and 0 bases at J, with 14 bases between. Germline assignment: CDR1 SGHNT and CDR2 YYREEE (reference sequence). CDR3: CASSKYDGSSGNTIYF. CDR3 nucleotides: TGTGCCAGCAGCAAGTACGACGGGAGCTCTGGAAACACCATATATTTT.

The rearrangement uses TRBV5-1 and TRBJ1-4, with D tentatively TRBD1 (5 bases). Germline CDR1 and CDR2: SGHRS and YFSETQ. Trimming cost V 0 bases and J 0 bases, with 6 bases left between them. CDR3 length: 15 amino acids. The CDR3 region has the DNA TGCGCCAGCAGCTTGGGACAGCCAACTAATGAAAAACTGTTTTTT. Encoded protein: CASSLGQPTNEKLFF.

This clone was seen only once. J is TRBJ2-5 and V is TRBV6-1, with D maybe TRBD1 (6 bases). V was shortened by 4 bases and J by 2 bases, with 14 bases between the two germline ends. The V gene's germline CDR1 is MNHNS and CDR2 SASEGT. This CDR3 spans 15 amino acids. The CDR3 region has the DNA TGTGCCAGCAGTGGGATAACAGGGAAACAAGAGACCCAGTACTTC. Encoded protein: CASSGITGKQETQYF.

With regard to this clone: One end of the junction does not line up with germline, which may come from a read error. The V call is TRBV6-1, the J call TRBJ2-7, with D possibly being TRBD1 (5 bases). CDR3 length equals 12 residues. The germline CDR1 and CDR2 sequences are MNHNS and SASEGT. This chain's CDR3 is CASSEANGKGHF. For the CDR3, the DNA is TGTGCCAGCAGTGAGGCGAACGGAAAGGGGCACTTC.

CDR3 sequence: CASSPFLAGGYEQYF. The CDR3 region has the DNA TGTGCCAGCTCACCCTTCCTAGCGGGAGGCTACGAGCAGTACTTC. V and J are TRBV18 and TRBJ2-7; 11 bases align to TRBD2. CDR3 length equals 15 residues. The germline V gene encodes CDR1 KGHSH and CDR2 LQKENI. V was clipped by 3 bases and J by 3 bases; unmatched bases: 4.

This chain connects TRBV29-1 to TRBJ2-7; the D is unclear. Trimming shortened V by 5 bases and J by 5 bases, and 13 bases separated the two germline ends. The germline CDR1 and CDR2 sequences are SQVTM and ANQGSEA. The CDR3 runs to 12 residues. The CDR3 DNA is TGCAGCGTTAAAGTGACGTGGGACGAGCAGTACTTC. It encodes CSVKVTWDEQYF.